One and the same sample provided the 15 T cell receptor beta chains below, sequenced in a study of regulatory T cells in long-lasting Graves disease (dated by TCRdb to 2020 to 2023). The time point label for this specimen denotes: persistent/refractory GD, antithyroid drugs over 5 years with positive TRAb. For both TCR sequencing and RNA sequencing, RNA was extracted from PBMCs in TRIzol. The library came from multiplex PCR. Sequenced using an Illumina HiSeq 4000. CDR3 regions were amplified by Arm-PCR with iRepertoire HTBI primers to construct TCR beta libraries. TCRdb ran its own pipeline on the public reads, namely fastp trimming at Q25 and MiXCR clone calling, and kept in-frame beta chains. Each CDR3 protein appears once, grouped with its most common genes and DNA. The sample table lists roughly 400,000 distinct CDR3 sequences, less than 25% of them with a count of one. In total, the top ten clones hold roughly 20% of the sample.

The source was peripheral blood mononuclear cells (PBMCs), collected when the disease was refractory, from a patient treated with antithyroid drugs. The receptors originated from a female donor with Graves disease.

In this sample, this clonotype turned up many times. V gene TRBV7-9 combines with J gene TRBJ2-7; D gene ambiguous. The germline V and J ends were trimmed by 1 base and 5 bases, with 6 bases remaining between them. The germline V gene encodes CDR1 SEHNR and CDR2 FQNEAQ (reference sequence). The CDR3 runs 12 residues. CDR3 amino acids: CASSLGQNEQYF. CDR3 bases: TGTGCCAGCAGCTTAGGGCAGAACGAGCAGTACTTC.

This chain links TRBV7-9 with TRBJ2-3, with a possible D match to TRBD2 (6 bases). Germline assignment: CDR1 SEHNR and CDR2 FQNEAQ (reference sequence). V shed 1 base and J shed 2 bases, with 13 bases lying between them. There are 16 residues in the CDR3. The CDR3 here is CASSLVRGMDTDTQYF. CDR3 DNA: TGTGCCAGCAGCTTAGTGCGGGGAATGGACACAGATACGCAGTATTTT.

The rearrangement links TRBV18 to TRBJ1-2; D might be TRBD1 (6 bases). Germline V gene lookup returns CDR1 KGHSH and CDR2 LQKENI. The CDR3 has 17 residues. V was clipped by 3 bases and J by 4 bases, with 21 bases between them. CDR3: CASSPTLNTGSAYGYTF. The CDR3 nucleotides are TGTGCCAGCTCACCCACCCTCAACACAGGGTCCGCCTATGGCTACACCTTC.

The rearrangement joins TRBV11-2 to TRBJ2-7; D remains ambiguous. In germline, CDR1 is SGHAT, CDR2 FQNNGV. V was pared by 5 bases and J by 3 bases, with 20 bases between. This CDR3 has 16 amino acids. For the CDR3, the DNA is TGTGCCAGCAGCCCAAGCGCCCTCGCCGGACGCTACGAGCAGTACTTC. Translation: CASSPSALAGRYEQYF. The whole variable domain, remainder taken from reference TRBV11-2 and TRBJ2-7, is EAGVAQSPRYKIIEKRQSVAFWCNPISGHATLYWYQQILGQGPKLLIQFQNNGVVDDSQLPKDRFSAERLKGVDSTLKIQPAKLEDSAVYLCASSPSALAGRYEQYFGPGTRLTVT.

This clonotype was found a few times. The chain combines TRBV9 with TRBJ2-7, with D perhaps TRBD1 (7 bases). Germline V lookup: CDR1 SGDLS, CDR2 YYNGEE. V was pared by 0 bases and J by 7 bases, with 14 bases between. This CDR3 is built from 14 residues. The CDR3: CASSVAGGGGEQYF. The CDR3 DNA is TGTGCCAGCAGCGTAGCAGGGGGAGGTGGTGAGCAGTACTTC.

This clonotype came up many times. The chain couples TRBV27 to TRBJ1-1; the D is unclear. The CDR3 loop spans 14 amino acids. The V gene lost 2 bases and the J gene lost 7 bases, with 14 bases spanning the gap. The V gene's germline CDR1 is MNHEY and CDR2 SMNVEV (reference sequence). The CDR3 bases are TGTGCCAGCAGTTTAGGAGGGCCAGCAAGTGAAGCTTTCTTT. This gives the protein CASSLGGPASEAFF.

This sequence joins TRBV30 and TRBJ1-1, with 8 bases lining up with TRBD1. Germline lookup yields CDR1 GTSNPN and CDR2 SVGIG (reference sequence). V gave up 0 bases and J gave up 1 base; unmatched junction bases: 1. The CDR3 loop spans 14 amino acids. The CDR3 here is CAWSVTGGNTEAFF. CDR3 coding DNA: TGTGCCTGGAGTGTAACAGGGGGGAACACTGAAGCTTTCTTT. The entire variable domain, with the rest obtained from reference TRBV30 and TRBJ1-1, is as follows: SQTIHQWPATLVQPVGSPLSLECTVEGTSNPNLYWYRQAAGRGLQLLFYSVGIGQISSEVPQNLSASRPQDRQFILSSKKLLLSDSGFYLCAWSVTGGNTEAFFGQGTRLTVV.

The count of this clonotype is one. This chain uses TRBV29-1 with TRBJ2-7; 7 bases agree with TRBD1. The CDR3 loop spans 12 amino acids. CDR1 SQVTM and CDR2 ANQGSEA come from the germline V gene. V gave up 5 bases and J gave up 4 bases; unmatched junction bases: 5. CDR3 coding DNA: TGCAGCGTTATGAAGACAGGGTACGAGCAGTACTTC. It specifies CSVMKTGYEQYF.

This clonotype was recorded many times. The chain employs TRBV27 and TRBJ2-7; 11 nucleotides line up with TRBD1. Germline CDR1 MNHEY, CDR2 SMNVEV (reference sequence). V gave up 3 bases and J gave up 4 bases; unmatched junction bases: 8. This CDR3 is 16 amino acids long. CDR3 sequence: CASSFAGTGGAYEQYF. In DNA form, the CDR3 reads TGTGCCAGCAGTTTCGCCGGGACAGGGGGAGCATACGAGCAGTACTTC.

The chain has TRBV7-8 and TRBJ2-5, with a tentative D call TRBD1 (6 bases). V was trimmed by 6 bases and J by 1 base, leaving 9 bases between them. Germline V CDR1 and CDR2: SGHVS, FQNEAQ. This CDR3 contains 13 residues. In nucleotides, the CDR3 is TGTGCCAGCAGACAGGGCTTCCAAGAGACCCAGTACTTC. It specifies CASRQGFQETQYF.

This clonotype was detected only a few times. The chain recombines TRBV7-9 with TRBJ2-2, with 14 bases lining up with TRBD2. Losses at the gene ends were 3 bases for V and 4 bases for J; bases not matched to a gene: 10. The V gene's germline CDR1 is SEHNR and CDR2 FQNEAQ (reference sequence). The CDR3 is 19 residues long. The CDR3 loop is CASSFIPGTSGSGTGELFF. DNA of the CDR3: TGTGCCAGCAGCTTCATCCCCGGGACTAGCGGGAGCGGCACCGGGGAGCTGTTTTTT.

This clonotype was counted many times. This chain links TRBV2 with TRBJ2-7, with 8 bases aligning to TRBD2. The junction had 4 bases not matched to a gene; V was cut back by 4 bases and J by 2 bases. This CDR3 spans 14 amino acids. Germline V gene lookup returns CDR1 SNHLY and CDR2 FYNNEI. DNA of the CDR3: TGTGCCAGCAGTGGAACTAGCGGTGCCTACGAGCAGTACTTC. Amino acids: CASSGTSGAYEQYF.

This clonotype was seen ten or more times. The gene calls are TRBV14 and TRBJ1-1, with unresolved D. From germline, CDR1 is SGHDN and CDR2 FVKESK. The CDR3 covers 14 residues. V gave up 1 base and J gave up 5 bases, with 11 bases separating them. The CDR3 is CASSQVPGGTEAFF. In nucleotides, the CDR3 is TGTGCCAGCAGCCAAGTCCCGGGAGGGACTGAAGCTTTCTTT.

Only a few counts were recorded for this clonotype. Compared with germline, one end of the junction differs, possibly owing to a read error. The chain combines TRBV6-1 with TRBJ2-6; D remains ambiguous. CDR1 is MNHNS and CDR2 is SASEGT in the germline V gene. The CDR3 is 15 amino acids. The CDR3 loop is CATKTFSSGANVLTF. CDR3 sequence (DNA): TGCGCCACTAAGACTTTTAGCTCTGGGGCCAACGTCCTGACTTTC.

The sample holds many counts of this clonotype. The gene calls are TRBV6-1 and TRBJ2-7, with D perhaps TRBD1 (5 bases). V was cut by 10 bases and J by 2 bases, with 15 bases left in between. The germline V gene encodes CDR1 MNHNS and CDR2 SASEGT. The CDR3 runs to 13 residues. The CDR3 reads CATNPTVAYEQYF. In DNA, the CDR3 is TGTGCCACGAACCCGACAGTGGCCTACGAGCAGTACTTC.